This entry is about one T cell receptor beta chain. This entry belongs to a study of blood T cell repertoires in COVID-19. Study background: Researchers got acute and convalescent COVID-19 samples from the United States, Italy and Spain.

The CDR3 has 16 amino acids. CDR1 MNHEY and CDR2 SMNVEV come from the germline V gene (reference sequence). With V trimmed by 6 bases and J by 0 bases, 6 bases remained unmatched. The authors' processing: Reference gene primers were amplified, and this amplification served to estimate nucleated cell counts. The assay was immunoSEQ multiplex PCR, and TCRdb's table has in-frame clones only and misses some. V and J calls and clone size are those listed in that table; D and trimming were worked out from the DNA. Seen here are fewer than 20,000 clones, 87% observed once, and the top ten hold almost 8.5%. Sequencing was carried out using peripheral blood. The chain has TRBV27 and TRBJ2-4; 9 bases line up with TRBD2. The receptor was isolated from a human donor in a cohort sampled during active COVID-19. The donor label of this sample is uncertain. The CDR3 bases are TGTGCCAGCAGGCGGGGGGGGCCATTAGCCAAAAACATTCAGTACTTC. Amino acids: CASRRGGPLAKNIQYF.